This T cell receptor beta chain was sequenced in a study of blood T cell repertoires in COVID-19. This table comes from immunoSEQ multiplex PCR, and its TCRdb copy is limited to in-frame clones, with some not included. This table has hundreds of thousands of clones, roughly 89% appearing once. Germline CDR1 GTSNPN, CDR2 SVGIG (reference sequence). V lost 6 bases and J lost 0, with 14 bases in between. The CDR3 spans 14 residues. The sequenced sample was PBMCs or T cells enriched from blood (not recorded which). The chain carries TRBV30 and TRBJ2-5; perhaps TRBD1 as D (7 bases). This receptor was obtained from a woman in her twenties or thirties with acute COVID-19. CDR3 in DNA: TGTGCCTGTGGAGGGGGCCCCTACCAAGAGACCCAGTACTTC. Encoded protein: CACGGGPYQETQYF.